This TCR beta chain was identified during a study of cytomegalovirus exposure and HLA in healthy donors. Points from the study as a whole: Later, an analysis found that common viral pathogens appeared to be linked with several of the most significant clusters. For presence/absence analyses, sequencing depth was assumed to be roughly uniform across donors.

Nominal health characterized the donors when sampled, though unrecorded immune exposures were likely. The PCR had 60 Vbeta and 13 Jbeta primers. Repertoires were generated with immunoSEQ multiplex PCR, while TCRdb's copy carries only in-frame clones and drops some. Its listing shows about 140,000 clones. On this clone: What it recognizes is unknown.

The germline gives CDR1 MNHNS, CDR2 SASEGT. CDR3 length: 10 residues. This TCR was recovered from a woman younger than 30 in good health and CMV-seronegative. Source material: PBMCs. V is TRBV6-1 and J is TRBJ2-7; 9 positions agree with TRBD1. CDR3 sequence: CASSEGQGGV. The CDR3 DNA sequence: TGTGCCAGCAGCGAGGGACAGGGCGGCGTC.